The rows below give T cell receptor beta chains drawn from one sample of a study of T cell responses to AZD1222 COVID-19 vaccine. Profiled with immunoSEQ multiplex PCR; TCRdb holds only in-frame clones, not every one. In the table there are 150,000 or so clones, 90% of which are singletons. The sample consisted of peripheral blood, taken on day 0 of AZD1222 vaccination. The receptors were gathered from an adult in good health. CDR3s include the opening cysteine and the closing phenylalanine or tryptophan.

cdr3_aa	j_call	v_call
CASSPHVRESTDTQYF	TRBJ2-3	TRBV7-9
CSVQSGYTEAFF	TRBJ1-1	TRBV29-1
CAIRRTSGSGYEQYF	TRBJ2-7	TRBV10-3
CASSVSHVNTEAFF	TRBJ1-1	TRBV2
CASSLELTVAGANVLTF	TRBJ2-6	TRBV11-2
CASSLDNSPLHF	TRBJ1-6	TRBV12-3/TRBV12-4
CASSPRTSSGHEQFF	TRBJ2-1	TRBV27
CASSQAVEKLFF	TRBJ1-4	TRBV3-1/TRBV3-2
CASSEGPTPFF	TRBJ1-1	TRBV2
CASSLDSGLYNEQFF	TRBJ2-1	TRBV7-7
CASSSKGQGNEKLFF	TRBJ1-4	TRBV5-1
CASSGTIGEYNEQFF	TRBJ2-1	TRBV2
CASSFDRGARNTEAFF	TRBJ1-1	TRBV11-3
CASSRQGGTEAFF	TRBJ1-1	TRBV6-5
CASSVRKGSSYNEQFF	TRBJ2-1	TRBV9
CASTNRGVSQPQHF	TRBJ1-5	TRBV28
CASSLTGAREQYF	TRBJ2-7	TRBV28
CSASPRFTEAFF	TRBJ1-1	TRBV20-1
CASSYLDPDISYEQYF	TRBJ2-7	TRBV23-1
CASSQGDYEQYF	TRBJ2-7	TRBV3-1/TRBV3-2
CAWTRGRVSYNEQFF	TRBJ2-1	TRBV30
CSVNHFQGNTEAFF	TRBJ1-1	TRBV29-1
CASSLMGEQYF	TRBJ2-7	TRBV5-4
CASSISRGAGGYTF	TRBJ1-2	TRBV19
CAWRGALSNQPQHF	TRBJ1-5	TRBV30
CASSLGQLNSPLHF	TRBJ1-6	TRBV5-1
CASRSRGSGNTIYF	TRBJ1-3	TRBV6-5
CASSPSEPPGSSGANVLTF	TRBJ2-6	TRBV19
CASSLGGLAAGGYNEQFF	TRBJ2-1	TRBV5-1
CASSFALRDRGLANTEAFF	TRBJ1-1	TRBV6-2/TRBV6-3
CAISDPGGYTGELFF	TRBJ2-2	TRBV10-3
CASSSDGIRGYGYTF	TRBJ1-2	TRBV2
CASSYSPVAGELFF	TRBJ2-2	TRBV11-3
CASSLKGQGSEAFF	TRBJ1-1	TRBV7-3
CASGGESNQPQHF	TRBJ1-5	TRBV2
CASSFRVGDGYTF	TRBJ1-2	TRBV7-9
CASRPPDRVNQPQHF	TRBJ1-5	TRBV6-7
CASSQRNRVSHEQYF	TRBJ2-7	TRBV4-1
CATQGPGPNTEAFF	TRBJ1-1	TRBV27
CASSIKSAAPEAFF	TRBJ1-1	TRBV19
CASSFAGGDGGNIQYF	TRBJ2-4	TRBV28
CASSSGYGYTF	TRBJ1-2	TRBV27
CASSQGTGREDEQFF	TRBJ2-1	TRBV4-2
CASSLDGYEQYF	TRBJ2-7	TRBV5-1
CASSNGGLYNEQFF	TRBJ2-1	TRBV21-1
CASSLQAGANEQFF	TRBJ2-1	TRBV7-2
CACEQGRDQPQHF	TRBJ1-5	TRBV30
CASSEARQGTEAFF	TRBJ1-1	TRBV6-1
CASSIDRSLGYTF	TRBJ1-2	TRBV27
CASSLLIGDNSPLHF	TRBJ1-6	TRBV7-9
CASSTAAANTEAFF	TRBJ1-1	TRBV5-1
CASSLGTSGYNEQFF	TRBJ2-1	TRBV13
CASSRFRESYEQYF	TRBJ2-7	TRBV19
CASNGLAGDNEQFF	TRBJ2-1	TRBV7-2
CASSKRAPGTSGRAFGTGELFF	TRBJ2-2	TRBV19
CATSRVGEYEAGGPGDTQYF	TRBJ2-3	TRBV15
CASTASGGAGGTIYF	TRBJ1-3	TRBV6-5
CASSLELVDGNTEAFF	TRBJ1-1	TRBV5-6
CASSQLGHTGELFF	TRBJ2-2	TRBV14
CASRIGGKGYGTGELFF	TRBJ2-2	TRBV5-4